Listed below are T cell receptor beta chains from one sample, sequenced in a study of cytomegalovirus exposure and HLA in healthy donors. Sequencing used immunoSEQ multiplex PCR; TCRdb keeps in-frame clones, though not all of them. The sample contains about 150,000 clones, over 60% of which appear only once. Material: PBMCs. The source of these receptors is a male donor in good health and CMV-seronegative. Both conserved end residues are part of each CDR3. D genes are given only for firm matches. Only part of the rows carry a size: once, few, many, or a class if the clone is expanded.

-,TRBD2,TRBJ2-7,TRBV27,CASGTSGDFSSYEQYF,TGTGCCAGCGGGACTAGCGGGGACTTTAGCTCCTACGAGCAGTACTTC
-,-,TRBJ1-1,TRBV30,CAWSSGVLGTEAFF,TGTGCCTGGAGTTCGGGGGTACTGGGCACTGAAGCTTTCTTT
-,-,TRBJ1-2,TRBV14,CASSQEFRSYGYTF,TGTGCCAGCAGCCAAGAGTTCCGGTCCTATGGCTACACCTTC
-,-,TRBJ2-3,TRBV30,CAWRPGLLVPTDTQYF,TGTGCCTGGAGGCCTGGATTGCTAGTTCCCACAGATACGCAGTATTTT
-,-,TRBJ1-2,TRBV6-5,CASSLRGGRDYGYTF,TGTGCCAGCAGCCTTCGAGGGGGAAGGGACTATGGCTACACCTTC
-,-,TRBJ2-7,TRBV19,CASSIAADYEQYF,TGTGCCAGTAGTATAGCTGCAGACTACGAGCAGTACTTC
-,TRBD1,TRBJ2-7,TRBV6-5,CASSDTGGSYEQYF,TGTGCCAGCAGCGATACAGGGGGCTCCTACGAGCAGTACTTC
-,-,TRBJ1-2,TRBV4-2,CASSQDLQVYGYTF,TGTGCCAGCAGCCAAGATTTACAGGTTTATGGCTACACCTTC
-,-,TRBJ1-2,TRBV9,CASSVGQDPNYGYTF,TGTGCCAGCAGCGTAGGACAGGATCCTAACTATGGCTACACCTTC
-,TRBD1,TRBJ1-1,TRBV28,CASSSTTGGFTEAFF,TGTGCCAGCAGTTCCACGACAGGGGGCTTCACTGAAGCTTTCTTT
-,TRBD1,TRBJ2-7,TRBV12-5,CASGSGTGSHEQYF,TGTGCTAGTGGTTCCGGGACAGGGAGCCACGAGCAGTACTTC
few,-,TRBJ1-2,TRBV2,CASSENIIYGYTF,TGTGCCAGCAGTGAAAACATTATCTATGGCTACACCTTC
-,TRBD1,TRBJ1-1,TRBV5-1,CASSSDRGNTEAFF,TGCGCCAGCAGCTCCGACAGGGGGAACACTGAAGCTTTCTTT
once,-,TRBJ2-4,TRBV9,CASSVMAGAKNIQYF,TGTGCCAGCAGCGTAATGGCAGGGGCCAAAAACATTCAGTACTTC
-,-,TRBJ2-5,TRBV30,CAWSLIRGLRETQYF,TGTGCCTGGAGTCTAATTAGAGGCTTACGGGAGACCCAGTACTTC
-,TRBD2,TRBJ2-3,TRBV15,CATSRGGGSTDTQYF,TGTGCCACCAGCAGAGGGGGGGGTTCCACAGATACGCAGTATTTT
-,-,TRBJ1-2,TRBV18,CASSPKGFLNGYTF,TGTGCCAGCTCCCCCAAGGGGTTCCTAAATGGCTACACCTTC
few,-,TRBJ2-7,TRBV7-6,CASSLAGDGGNEQYF,TGTGCCAGCAGCTTAGCCGGTGATGGCGGCAACGAGCAGTACTTC
-,-,TRBJ1-4,TRBV19,CASSKGGMTATNEKLFF,TGTGCCAGTAGTAAAGGCGGAATGACAGCAACTAATGAAAAACTGTTTTTT
-,-,TRBJ1-2,TRBV7-3,CASSLTGAGYGYTF,TGTGCCAGCAGCTTAACGGGGGCTGGCTATGGCTACACCTTC
once,-,TRBJ1-1,TRBV7-9,CASSAYRLGSTEAFF,TGTGCCAGCAGCGCGTACAGACTCGGGAGCACTGAAGCTTTCTTT
few,TRBD1,TRBJ1-5,TRBV6-5,CASSPGQGGNQPQHF,TGTGCCAGCAGTCCGGGACAGGGGGGCAATCAGCCCCAGCATTTT
-,-,TRBJ2-1,TRBV7-8,CASSIGGLYNEQFF,TGTGCCAGCAGCATCGGGGGGCTCTACAATGAGCAGTTCTTC
-,-,TRBJ1-1,TRBV5-1,CASSLADTPNTEAFF,TGCGCCAGCAGCTTGGCCGACACCCCGAACACTGAAGCTTTCTTT
-,-,TRBJ2-1,TRBV19,CASSSSGIPYNEQFF,TGTGCCAGTAGTTCATCGGGGATTCCCTACAATGAGCAGTTCTTC
few,TRBD1,TRBJ2-2,TRBV9,CASSARPRTGGGELFF,TGTGCCAGCAGCGCCCGCCCCCGGACAGGGGGCGGGGAGCTGTTTTTT
-,-,TRBJ2-2,TRBV29-1,CSVDQTGELFF,TGCAGCGTTGACCAAACCGGGGAGCTGTTTTTT
-,TRBD1,TRBJ1-5,TRBV18,CASSNLGQAINQPQHF,TGTGCCAGCTCCAATTTAGGACAGGCGATCAATCAGCCCCAGCATTTT
few,-,TRBJ1-5,TRBV6-5,CASSYRGQAGQPQHF,TGTGCCAGCAGTTACAGGGGCCAGGCTGGTCAGCCCCAGCATTTT
-,TRBD1,TRBJ2-1,TRBV4-1,CASSPRQGGNEQFF,TGCGCCAGCAGCCCCCGACAGGGTGGGAATGAGCAGTTCTTC
-,-,TRBJ2-7,TRBV7-9,CSSSLDSSYEQYF,TGTTCCAGCAGCTTAGACAGCTCCTACGAGCAGTACTTC
-,-,TRBJ1-1,TRBV25-1,CASSELEENTEAFF,TGTGCCAGCAGTGAATTGGAGGAGAACACTGAAGCTTTCTTT
-,TRBD2,TRBJ2-5,TRBV7-3,CASSPGLAGGWIETQYF,TGTGCCAGCAGCCCGGGACTAGCGGGAGGATGGATCGAGACCCAGTACTTC
-,-,TRBJ2-1,TRBV5-1,CASSITGGDEQFF,TGCGCCAGCAGCATAACAGGGGGGGATGAGCAGTTCTTC
-,TRBD2,TRBJ2-1,TRBV7-6,CASSLEASGAVNEQFF,TGTGCCAGCAGCTTAGAAGCTAGCGGGGCTGTAAATGAGCAGTTCTTC
once,TRBD1,TRBJ1-2,TRBV4-1,CASSVQGGYGYTF,TGCGCCAGCAGCGTACAGGGGGGCTATGGCTACACCTTC
few,TRBD2,TRBJ2-7,TRBV10-3,CAISDAGDRDEQYF,TGTGCCATCAGTGATGCGGGGGATCGGGACGAGCAGTACTTC
once,TRBD1,TRBJ2-5,TRBV5-6,CASSLDGQGRQETQYF,TGTGCCAGCAGCTTGGATGGACAGGGGAGGCAAGAGACCCAGTACTTC
-,-,TRBJ2-4,TRBV6-5,CASSADIQYF,TGTGCCAGCAGTGCAGACATTCAGTACTTC
-,TRBD1,TRBJ2-2,TRBV5-6,CASSLAGQGAGTGELFF,TGTGCCAGCAGCTTGGCGGGACAGGGGGCGGGCACCGGGGAGCTGTTTTTT
-,-,TRBJ1-4,TRBV19,CASSISTADNEKLFF,TGTGCCAGTAGTATTTCGACAGCTGATAATGAAAAACTGTTTTTT
-,TRBD2,TRBJ2-3,TRBV6-5,CASGLAGGDTQYF,TGTGCCAGCGGACTAGCGGGAGGAGATACGCAGTATTTT
-,-,TRBJ2-7,TRBV30,CAWKVQGNYEQYF,TGTGCCTGGAAGGTGCAGGGAAACTACGAGCAGTACTTC
-,TRBD2,TRBJ2-1,TRBV5-1,CASSPGLAQGNEQFF,TGCGCCAGCAGCCCTGGACTAGCTCAAGGGAATGAGCAGTTCTTC
once,-,TRBJ1-5,TRBV10-3,CAITPGEGQPQHF,TGTGCCATCACCCCGGGGGAGGGGCAGCCCCAGCATTTT
-,-,TRBJ1-3,TRBV9,CASSVSGSFTGNTIYF,TGTGCCAGCAGCGTATCAGGCTCGTTCACTGGAAACACCATATATTTT
-,-,TRBJ1-5,TRBV7-2,CASSLASTGNQPQHF,TGTGCCAGCAGCTTAGCGTCGACAGGCAATCAGCCCCAGCATTTT
-,-,TRBJ1-5,TRBV11-3,CASSWGRGRENQPQHF,TGTGCCAGCAGCTGGGGCCGGGGGCGGGAGAATCAGCCCCAGCATTTT
few,TRBD2,TRBJ2-3,TRBV6-1,CASSEGGGQGPDTQYF,TGTGCCAGCAGTGAAGGGGGAGGGCAGGGCCCAGATACGCAGTATTTT
few,-,TRBJ2-4,TRBV30,CAWSETVAKNIQYF,TGTGCCTGGAGTGAAACGGTGGCCAAAAACATTCAGTACTTC
-,TRBD2,TRBJ2-7,TRBV7-9,CSSSSSGASYEQYF,TGTTCCAGCAGCTCTAGCGGGGCCTCCTACGAGCAGTACTTC
-,TRBD1,TRBJ1-5,TRBV2,CASSGRTGLMGSNQPQHF,TGTGCCAGCAGTGGCCGGACAGGGCTCATGGGGAGCAATCAGCCCCAGCATTTT
-,TRBD2,TRBJ2-7,TRBV5-6,CASSRFLAEISYEQYF,TGTGCCAGCAGCCGTTTCCTAGCGGAGATCTCCTACGAGCAGTACTTC
-,-,TRBJ1-4,TRBV1,CTSSQRSNRDRGFKLFF,TGCACCAGCAGCCAAAGATCCAACCGGGACAGGGGCTTTAAACTGTTTTTT
-,TRBD1,TRBJ1-4,TRBV10-3,CAISSTGRNEKLFF,TGTGCCATCAGTTCGACAGGGAGAAATGAAAAACTGTTTTTT
-,-,TRBJ1-4,TRBV6-5,CASSFRRREKLFF,TGTGCCAGCAGTTTCCGCAGGAGGGAAAAACTGTTTTTT
-,TRBD1,TRBJ1-4,TRBV29-1,CSVGTGDSEKLFF,TGCAGCGTCGGGACAGGGGATTCTGAAAAACTGTTTTTT
-,TRBD1,TRBJ1-2,TRBV5-4,CASRLDRPLIYGYTF,TGTGCCAGCAGGCTGGACAGGCCCCTAATCTATGGCTACACCTTC
-,-,TRBJ1-3,TRBV19,CASSIDRGTGNTIYF,TGTGCCAGTAGTATAGATCGAGGGACTGGAAACACCATATATTTT
-,TRBD2,TRBJ2-1,TRBV2,CASSALAGGPNNEQFF,TGTGCCAGCAGTGCCCTAGCGGGAGGGCCGAATAATGAGCAGTTCTTC